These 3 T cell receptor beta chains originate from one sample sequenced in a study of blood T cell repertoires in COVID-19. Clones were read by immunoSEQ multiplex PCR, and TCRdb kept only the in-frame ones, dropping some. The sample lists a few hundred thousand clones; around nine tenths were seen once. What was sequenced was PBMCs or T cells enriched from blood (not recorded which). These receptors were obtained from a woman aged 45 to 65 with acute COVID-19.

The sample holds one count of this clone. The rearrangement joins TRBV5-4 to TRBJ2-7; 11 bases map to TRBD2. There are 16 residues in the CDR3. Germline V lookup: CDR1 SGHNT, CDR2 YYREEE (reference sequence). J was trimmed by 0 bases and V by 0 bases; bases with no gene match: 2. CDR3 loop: CASSLGLAGSSYEQYF. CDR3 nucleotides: TGTGCCAGCAGCTTGGGACTAGCGGGATCCTCCTACGAGCAGTACTTC.

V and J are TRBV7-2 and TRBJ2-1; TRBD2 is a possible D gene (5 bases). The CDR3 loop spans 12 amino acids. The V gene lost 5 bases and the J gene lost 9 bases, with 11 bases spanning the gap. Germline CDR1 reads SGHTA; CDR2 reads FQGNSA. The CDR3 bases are TGTGCCAGCAGCCCCGGACGGGGTGAGCAGTTCTTC. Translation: CASSPGRGEQFF.

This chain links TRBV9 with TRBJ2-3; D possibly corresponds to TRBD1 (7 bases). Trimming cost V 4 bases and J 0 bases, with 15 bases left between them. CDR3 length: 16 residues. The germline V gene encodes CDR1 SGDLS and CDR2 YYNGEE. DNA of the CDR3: TGTGCCAGCAGCCCCCGGGGGACAGTAAGCACAGATACGCAGTATTTT. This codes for CASSPRGTVSTDTQYF.